The 31 T cell receptor beta chains listed next were all sequenced from one sample in a study of T-cell memory formation after mild COVID-19. Each CDR3 protein is one row after TCRdb ran MiXCR on the 5' RACE reads. The sample carries approximately 290,000 distinct CDR3 sequences, roughly a fifth recorded once. The sample was PBMCs or a T cell subset sorted from them (not recorded which). These receptors all stem from a man between 18 and 29 years old who had mild COVID-19 (a few samples of this study predate the infection). Cell type and time point are not known.

This clonotype was counted only a few times. V usage is TRBV6-2 or TRBV6-3 and J usage is TRBJ2-1, with a weak D call TRBD1 (6 bases). Trimming cost V 8 bases and J 6 bases, with 14 bases left between them. The CDR3 is made up of 13 amino acids. The V gene's germline CDR1 is MNHEY and CDR2 SVGEGT. CDR3 bases: TGTGCCAGCCAGCACAGGGCTTCCAATGAGCAGTTCTTC. Residues: CASQHRASNEQFF.

This chain uses TRBV20-1 with TRBJ1-2; the D gene is possibly TRBD1 (6 bases). The CDR3 covers 13 residues. Germline V gene lookup returns CDR1 DFQATT and CDR2 SNEGSKA (reference sequence). Trimming removed 4 bases at V and 3 bases at J, with 12 bases between. The CDR3 sequence is CSANQGLDYGYTF. The CDR3 nucleotides read TGCAGTGCTAATCAGGGGCTCGACTATGGCTACACCTTC.

This rearrangement joins TRBV4-2 to TRBJ2-5, with 8 bases fitting TRBD2. The CDR3 extends over 16 amino acids. Trimming took 0 bases from V and 5 from J; bases not matched to a gene: 8. Germline V gene lookup returns CDR1 LGHNA and CDR2 YNFKEQ. CDR3 DNA: TGTGCCAGCAGCCAAGATCTTGGTACGGGAGGGGAGACCCAGTACTTC. This codes for CASSQDLGTGGETQYF.

This chain connects TRBV28 to TRBJ1-1; 7 nucleotides match TRBD1. The CDR3 sequence is 15 residues long. V gave up 6 bases and J gave up 3 bases; unmatched junction bases: 10. CDR1 is MDHEN and CDR2 is SYDVKM in the germline V gene. CDR3 sequence reads: CASSLLHTGDTEAFF. As DNA, the CDR3 is TGTGCCAGCAGCTTGCTACATACAGGGGACACTGAAGCTTTCTTT.

This CDR3 reads CASSRWRFLDEQYF. For the CDR3, the DNA is TGTGCCAGCAGCCGTTGGAGGTTTTTGGACGAGCAGTACTTC. The chain links TRBV3-1 to TRBJ2-7; the D gene is possibly TRBD2 (5 bases). Germline loops: CDR1 LGHDT, CDR2 YNNKEL (reference sequence). This CDR3 comprises 14 residues. V dropped 4 bases and J dropped 5 bases, with 15 bases sitting between them.

The chain carries TRBV5-6 and TRBJ2-2; the match to TRBD2 covers 11 bases. The CDR3 sequence is 15 residues long. V shed 4 bases, J shed 3 bases, and the junction held 2 bases outside the gene matches. Looked up from germline, CDR1 is SGHDT and CDR2 is YYEEEE. CDR3: CASSPGLADTGELFF. The DNA for the CDR3 is TGTGCCAGCAGCCCGGGACTAGCGGACACCGGGGAGCTGTTTTTT.

This clonotype appeared a few times. The chain combines TRBV7-3 with TRBJ2-5; 13 positions match TRBD2. The junction had 9 bases not matched to a gene; V was cut back by 1 base and J by 4 bases. CDR1 SGHTA and CDR2 FQGTGA come from the germline V gene. This CDR3 is built from 18 residues. CDR3 amino acids: CASSLRGLAGEIAETQYF. The CDR3 DNA is TGTGCCAGCAGCTTAAGAGGACTAGCGGGGGAAATAGCAGAGACCCAGTACTTC. The full variable domain, with the rest looked up from reference TRBV7-3 and TRBJ2-5, is GAGVSQTPSNKVTEKGKYVELRCDPISGHTALYWYRQSLGQGPEFLIYFQGTGAADDSGLPNDRFFAVRPEGSVSTLKIQRTERGDSAVYLCASSLRGLAGEIAETQYFGPGTRLLVL.

The gene calls are TRBV6-5 and TRBJ2-5; D is uncertain. V was clipped by 5 bases and J by 2 bases, with 12 bases between them. The CDR3 runs to 14 residues. CDR1 and CDR2 from the germline V gene are MNHEY and SVGAGI. The CDR3 nucleotides are TGTGCCAGCAGTCCTAAACAGCTTCAAGAGACCCAGTACTTC. It specifies CASSPKQLQETQYF.

The J gene is TRBJ1-2, the V gene TRBV6-2 or TRBV6-3, with unresolved D. The CDR3 consists of 14 residues. The V gene's germline CDR1 is MNHEY and CDR2 SVGEGT. V lost 6 bases and J 4 bases, leaving 15 bases between the germline ends. As DNA, the CDR3 is TGTGCCAGCAGATCGCCGACCGGAGTCTATGGCTACACCTTC. It translates to CASRSPTGVYGYTF.

This clonotype was observed a handful of times. This sequence joins TRBV12-3 or TRBV12-4 and TRBJ1-1, with D maybe TRBD1 (5 bases). Trimming left V 5 bases short and J 8 bases short, with 15 bases between. The CDR3 has 13 amino acids. The CDR3: CASSPQGDGEAFF. CDR3 sequence (DNA): TGTGCCAGCAGTCCCCAAGGGGACGGCGAAGCTTTCTTT.

Only a few counts were recorded for this clonotype. The rearrangement uses TRBV7-8 and TRBJ1-6; D is perhaps TRBD1 (6 bases). The CDR3 runs to 15 residues. CDR1 and CDR2 from the germline V gene are SGHVS and FQNEAQ. V lost 4 bases and J 10 bases, leaving 17 bases between the germline ends. The CDR3 region has the DNA TGTGCCAGCAGCTCCCGAGCAGGGGCAGGATCACCCCTCCACTTT. It translates to CASSSRAGAGSPLHF.

The gene calls are TRBV19 and TRBJ2-5, with a weak D call TRBD2 (6 bases). Trimming left V 4 bases short and J 5 bases short, with 11 bases between. Per germline, CDR1 LNHDA and CDR2 SQIVND (reference sequence). The CDR3 sequence is 13 residues long. The chain's CDR3 is CASSKGGRETQYF. In nucleotides, the CDR3 is TGTGCCAGTAGTAAAGGAGGGAGGGAGACCCAGTACTTC.

The chain uses TRBV29-1 and TRBJ2-2, with D perhaps TRBD1 (6 bases). This CDR3 is 17 amino acids long. Germline V lookup: CDR1 SQVTM, CDR2 ANQGSEA. V lost 5 bases and J 3 bases, leaving 22 bases between the germline ends. CDR3 nucleotide sequence: TGCAGCGTTTCTCGGTATCGGGACAACCTATACACCGGGGAGCTGTTTTTT. This translates into CSVSRYRDNLYTGELFF.

This chain links TRBV6-2 or TRBV6-3 with TRBJ2-7, with D tentatively TRBD1 (5 bases). The germline CDR1 and CDR2 sequences are MNHEY and SVGEGT. V lost 2 bases and J 6 bases, leaving 8 bases between the germline ends. This CDR3 has 12 amino acids. CDR3 in amino acids: CASSYGRAEQYF. The CDR3 nucleotides are TGTGCCAGCAGTTACGGCAGGGCCGAGCAGTACTTC.

The chain joins TRBV5-1 to TRBJ2-2; 11 bases line up with TRBD1. The CDR3 spans 15 residues. Trimming removed 4 bases from V and 3 bases from J; junction bases left unmatched: 2. CDR1 is SGHRS, CDR2 YFSETQ, per germline. CDR3 protein: CASSPGQGDTGELFF. The CDR3 bases are TGCGCCAGCAGCCCGGGACAGGGGGACACCGGGGAGCTGTTTTTT.

This rearrangement joins TRBV7-2 to TRBJ2-4, with a possible D match to TRBD2 (5 bases). Between the trimmed V and J ends, which lost 6 bases and 0 bases, there was a span of 9 bases. Germline CDR1 reads SGHTA; CDR2 reads FQGNSA. This CDR3 contains 14 residues. CDR3 nucleotide sequence: TGTGCCAGCAGACCCGGACTAGCCAAAAACATTCAGTACTTC. It codes for CASRPGLAKNIQYF.

This clonotype was detected only a few times. This sequence joins TRBV28 and TRBJ2-3, with D possibly matching TRBD2 (5 bases). Germline V gives CDR1 MDHEN, CDR2 SYDVKM. The CDR3 consists of 13 residues. The V and J ends lost 6 bases and 8 bases respectively, with 15 bases between them. The CDR3 protein is CASSPGWFPTQYF. CDR3 nucleotide sequence: TGTGCCAGCAGCCCGGGGTGGTTTCCTACGCAGTATTTT. Full variable domain (missing parts from reference TRBV28 and TRBJ2-3): DVKVTQSSRYLVKRTGEKVFLECVQDMDHENMFWYRQDPGLGLRLIYFSYDVKMKEKGDIPEGYSVSREKKERFSLILESASTNQTSMYLCASSPGWFPTQYFGPGTRLTVL.

The chain links TRBV19 to TRBJ2-3; D is perhaps TRBD2 (7 bases). Trimming shortened V by 0 bases and J by 8 bases, and 15 bases separated the two germline ends. There are 15 residues in the CDR3. Germline V gene sequence: CDR1 LNHDA, CDR2 SQIVND (reference sequence). This chain's CDR3 is CASSIEGGGRRTQYF. The CDR3, as DNA: TGTGCCAGTAGTATAGAAGGGGGGGGCCGACGTACGCAGTATTTT.

This clonotype was observed a few times. The genes are TRBV29-1 and TRBJ1-2; TRBD1 matches at 7 bases. The germline V gene has CDR1 SQVTM and CDR2 ANQGSEA. The V and J ends lost 6 bases and 0 bases, in that order; junction bases with no gene match: 10. This CDR3 is built from 15 residues. The CDR3 DNA is TGCAGCGTCGAGTTAACAGGGGCGCCTAACTATGGCTACACCTTC. Translated: CSVELTGAPNYGYTF.

This clonotype came up a few times. This chain connects TRBV5-1 to TRBJ2-2; 9 positions agree with TRBD1. The germline gives CDR1 SGHRS, CDR2 YFSETQ. The CDR3 consists of 18 residues. Trimming removed 4 bases from V and 3 bases from J; junction bases left unmatched: 13. In nucleotides, the CDR3 is TGCGCCAGCAGCAGACGCAATGGACAGGGGACTTACACCGGGGAGCTGTTTTTT. Its translation: CASSRRNGQGTYTGELFF.

V gene TRBV30 combines with J gene TRBJ2-3; D is uncertain. Germline assignment: CDR1 GTSNPN and CDR2 SVGIG (reference sequence). Trimming shortened V by 1 base and J by 2 bases, and 10 bases separated the two germline ends. This CDR3 comprises 14 residues. The CDR3 nucleotides are TGTGCCTGGAGTGAGGCTATCTCCACAGATACGCAGTATTTT. It codes for CAWSEAISTDTQYF.

This clonotype was seen many times. The chain uses TRBV29-1 and TRBJ2-2; D may correspond to TRBD1 or TRBD2 (5 bases each). The CDR3 runs 14 residues. Germline CDR1 SQVTM, CDR2 ANQGSEA. Trimming removed 4 bases at V and 5 bases at J, with 14 bases between. CDR3 in amino acids: CSVGWGTQTGELFF. The CDR3 DNA reads as TGCAGCGTTGGATGGGGGACGCAGACCGGGGAGCTGTTTTTT.

The chain employs TRBV3-1 and TRBJ2-7, with a weak D call TRBD1 (7 bases). The germline CDR1 and CDR2 sequences are LGHDT and YNNKEL (reference sequence). The CDR3 is 15 residues long. Deletions cut 4 bases from V and 3 bases from J, with 16 bases between. CDR3 amino acids: CASSPMQGGHYEQYF. The CDR3 nucleotides are TGTGCCAGCAGCCCAATGCAGGGGGGACACTACGAGCAGTACTTC.

This clonotype was found once. The rearrangement joins TRBV12-3 or TRBV12-4 to TRBJ2-7; 8 nucleotides line up with TRBD2. CDR3 length equals 12 residues. The V gene end was trimmed by 7 bases and the J gene end by 6 bases; junction bases not matched to a gene: 5. The CDR3 DNA reads as TGTGCCAGCACCAACGGGGGGGCCGAGCAGTACTTC. It translates to CASTNGGAEQYF.

The V call is TRBV15, the J call TRBJ2-3, with a tentative D call TRBD2 (5 bases). Germline V gives CDR1 LNHNV, CDR2 YYDKDF (reference sequence). With 4 bases removed from V and 6 bases from J, the gap between germline ends came to 17 bases. The CDR3 totals 15 residues. CDR3 sequence (DNA): TGTGCCACCAGCAACGGGATTAGTGGAATCGATACGCAGTATTTT. Protein product: CATSNGISGIDTQYF.

The V and J genes are TRBV7-2 and TRBJ2-7; D is unresolved. Germline V CDR1 and CDR2: SGHTA, FQGNSA. V shed 4 bases and J shed 7 bases, with 23 bases lying between them. The CDR3 length is 16 residues. The CDR3 protein is CASSYEPGLAPTEQYF. CDR3 coding DNA: TGTGCCAGCAGCTACGAGCCGGGTCTTGCTCCGACGGAGCAGTACTTC. The whole variable domain, filled in from reference TRBV7-2 and TRBJ2-7, reads GAGVSQSPSNKVTEKGKDVELRCDPISGHTALYWYRQSLGQGLEFLIYFQGNSAPDKSGLPSDRFSAERTGGSVSTLTIQRTQQEDSAVYLCASSYEPGLAPTEQYFGPGTRLTVT.

The rearrangement uses TRBV19 and TRBJ1-5; TRBD1 might be the D (5 bases). This CDR3 has 16 amino acids. V lost 3 bases and J lost 2, with 14 bases in between. Per the germline V gene, CDR1 is LNHDA and CDR2 is SQIVND (reference sequence). Here the CDR3 reads CASSIPALTGNQPQHF. The CDR3 bases are TGTGCCAGTAGTATTCCGGCCTTGACAGGCAATCAGCCCCAGCATTTT.

This clonotype was found a few times. The rearrangement joins TRBV5-5 to TRBJ1-2; D is perhaps TRBD1 (6 bases). CDR3 length: 14 amino acids. Trimming took off 4 bases at V and 3 bases at J, with 13 bases between the two ends. Germline loops: CDR1 SGHKS, CDR2 YYEKEE (reference sequence). The CDR3, as DNA: TGTGCCAGCAGCGGCGAGGGGGGTTACTATGGCTACACCTTC. This sequence encodes CASSGEGGYYGYTF.

J is TRBJ2-1 and V is TRBV12-3 or TRBV12-4; TRBD2 matches at 7 bases. CDR3 length: 14 residues. The V gene end was trimmed by 5 bases and the J gene end by 4 bases; junction bases not matched to a gene: 5. The CDR3 region is CASSIWRGYNEQFF. The DNA of the CDR3 is TGTGCCAGCAGTATTTGGCGGGGGTACAATGAGCAGTTCTTC.

The chain recombines TRBV20-1 with TRBJ1-1; no definite D call. This CDR3 region has 14 residues. Germline loops: CDR1 DFQATT, CDR2 SNEGSKA (reference sequence). The V end was cut by 0 bases, the J end by 4 bases, with 12 bases between. The CDR3 reads CSARDRVGTTEAFF. The CDR3 DNA follows: TGCAGTGCTAGAGATCGGGTTGGTACCACTGAAGCTTTCTTT.

This rearrangement joins TRBV5-1 to TRBJ2-2, with D tentatively TRBD1 or TRBD2 (6 bases each). The V and J ends lost 3 bases and 4 bases respectively, with 19 bases between them. The germline CDR1 and CDR2 sequences are SGHRS and YFSETQ. The CDR3 is 17 residues long. The CDR3 loop is CASSWGPLGGSTGELFF. The CDR3 DNA sequence: TGCGCCAGCAGCTGGGGGCCCCTAGGAGGGAGCACCGGGGAGCTGTTTTTT. Full variable domain (rest looked up from reference TRBV5-1 and TRBJ2-2): KAGVTQTPRYLIKTRGQQVTLSCSPISGHRSVSWYQQTPGQGLQFLFEYFSETQRNKGNFPGRFSGRQFSNSRSEMNVSTLELGDSALYLCASSWGPLGGSTGELFFGEGSRLTVL.